This T cell receptor (beta chain) was identified in a study of siplizumab effects on memory and regulatory T cells. The CDR3 sequence is 13 residues long. CDR1 and CDR2 (germline): MNHNY, SVGAGI (reference sequence). Trimming stripped 0 bases from V and 6 bases from J, with 8 bases between. Repertoires were generated with immunoSEQ multiplex PCR, while TCRdb's copy carries only in-frame clones and drops some. This sample yields about 94,000 clones, of which over 85% are seen a single time; roughly 0.3% belongs to the top ten. Material: non-Treg CD4+ T cells sorted from blood. The chain employs TRBV6-6 and TRBJ1-2; TRBD1 might be the D (6 bases). The receptor's source is a human donor in good health. The CDR3 DNA is TGTGCCAGCAGTTACTCTCAGGGGAATGGCTACACCTTC. Translated, it gives CASSYSQGNGYTF.